Included here is one T cell receptor (beta chain) sequence, with context. The CDR3 is 16 residues long. Trimming removed 3 bases from V and 7 bases from J; junction bases left unmatched: 17. The germline V gene has CDR1 SQVTM and CDR2 ANQGSEA. Profiled with immunoSEQ multiplex PCR; TCRdb holds only in-frame clones, not every one. The sample shows about 150,000 clones, 80% to 85% of them seen only once. The sample originates from a study of blood T cell repertoires in COVID-19. This TCR derives from a man aged 65 to 85 who had been exposed to COVID-19. The chain recombines TRBV29-1 with TRBJ1-1, with 7 bases lining up with TRBD1. Sequences were obtained from PBMCs or T cells enriched from blood (not recorded which). The CDR3 DNA reads TGCAGCGTTGAGGGGGGCCCGGGACAGCGAACATTTGAAGCTTTCTTT. Its translation is CSVEGGPGQRTFEAFF.